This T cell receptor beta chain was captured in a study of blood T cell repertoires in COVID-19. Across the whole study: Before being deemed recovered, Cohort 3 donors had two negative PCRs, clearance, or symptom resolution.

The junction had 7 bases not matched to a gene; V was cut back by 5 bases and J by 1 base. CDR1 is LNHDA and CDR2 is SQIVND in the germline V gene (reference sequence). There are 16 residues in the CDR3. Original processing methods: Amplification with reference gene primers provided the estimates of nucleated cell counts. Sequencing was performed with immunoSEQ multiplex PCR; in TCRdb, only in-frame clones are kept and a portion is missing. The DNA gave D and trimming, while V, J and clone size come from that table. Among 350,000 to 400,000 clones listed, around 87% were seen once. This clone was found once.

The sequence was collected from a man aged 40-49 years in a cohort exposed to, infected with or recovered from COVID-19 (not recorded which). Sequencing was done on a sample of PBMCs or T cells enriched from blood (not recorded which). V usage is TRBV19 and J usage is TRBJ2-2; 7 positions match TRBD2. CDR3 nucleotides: TGTGCCAGTAGTTTTTGGTTAGCGGGGAACACCGGGGAGCTGTTTTTT. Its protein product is CASSFWLAGNTGELFF.